Shown below are 27 T cell receptor beta chains from a single sample sequenced in a study of T cell changes during pregnancy in multiple sclerosis (dated by TCRdb to about 2019). The library relied on the immunoSEQ multiplex PCR assay. As stored in TCRdb, this immuneACCESS dataset retains in-frame rearrangements with V and J assigned. A fraction of the clones does not appear; measured against another copy, unresolved V genes explain less than half of the discrepancy, and the remainder lacks a known reason. This sample gives around 31,000 clones in total; just over 90% of them show up just once. Around 0.42% of the sample belongs to the ten largest clones. Material: CD4+ T cells from peripheral blood mononuclear cells, obtained in the second trimester of pregnancy. The receptors originated from a female donor with multiple sclerosis, enrolled in a pregnancy study.

The chain joins TRBV4-2 to TRBJ2-4; TRBD2 is a possible D gene (6 bases). The V gene's germline CDR1 is LGHNA and CDR2 YNFKEQ. Trimming removed 1 base at V and 5 bases at J, with 12 bases between. The CDR3 sequence is 15 residues long. The CDR3 DNA follows: TGTGCCAGCAGCCAAGCCCGGGGGTACGAAAACATTCAGTACTTC. Its protein is CASSQARGYENIQYF.

V gene TRBV27 combines with J gene TRBJ2-1; 14 positions match TRBD2. The CDR3 has 23 residues. Germline CDR1 MNHEY, CDR2 SMNVEV (reference sequence). With V trimmed by 3 bases and J by 3 bases, 22 bases remained unmatched. DNA for the CDR3: TGTGCCAGCAGTTTCCGACCTACCCTCTTGGGACTAGCGGGAGTGGGGTACTACAATGAGCAGTTCTTC. Its protein is CASSFRPTLLGLAGVGYYNEQFF.

J is TRBJ1-6 and V is TRBV6-6, with D tentatively TRBD1 (6 bases). V was trimmed by 8 bases and J by 9 bases, leaving 8 bases between them. In germline, CDR1 is MNHNY, CDR2 SVGAGI (reference sequence). The CDR3 contains 11 residues. This CDR3 is CASGTPSPLHF. The CDR3, as DNA: TGTGCCAGCGGGACACCTTCACCCCTCCACTTT.

The rearrangement joins TRBV7-2 to TRBJ2-3, with 8 bases that match TRBD2. V was pared by 6 bases and J by 2 bases, with 19 bases of the junction left unmatched. The CDR3 has 19 amino acids. The germline V gene encodes CDR1 SGHTA and CDR2 FQGNSA. CDR3 sequence reads: CASSVAHIAGPSSTDTQYF. CDR3 coding DNA: TGTGCCAGCAGTGTAGCCCATATAGCGGGACCATCTTCCACAGATACGCAGTATTTT.

J is TRBJ2-6 and V is TRBV29-1, with D possibly matching TRBD1 (7 bases). V lost 6 bases to trimming and J lost 1 base, with 13 bases between them. CDR1 and CDR2 from the germline V gene are SQVTM and ANQGSEA. The CDR3 contains 15 residues. The CDR3 loop is CSVQGDSSGANVLTF. In DNA form, the CDR3 reads TGCAGCGTCCAGGGGGACTCATCTGGGGCCAACGTCCTGACTTTC. The complete variable domain, with remaining parts taken from reference TRBV29-1 and TRBJ2-6, reads SAVISQKPSRDICQRGTSLTIQCQVDSQVTMMFWYRQQPGQSLTLIATANQGSEATYESGFVIDKFPISRPNLTFSTLTVSNMSPEDSSIYLCSVQGDSSGANVLTFGAGSRLTVL.

The J gene is TRBJ2-7, the V gene TRBV6-5; 7 bases line up with TRBD1. V dropped 5 bases and J dropped 0; count of bases not matched to a gene: 4. The CDR3 sequence is 14 residues long. Germline V lookup: CDR1 MNHEY, CDR2 SVGAGI. CDR3 coding DNA: TGTGCCAGCAGTGACTACAGGGGCTCCTACGAGCAGTACTTC. It codes for CASSDYRGSYEQYF.

The chain joins TRBV4-1 to TRBJ2-7; D may be TRBD1 (6 bases). This CDR3 contains 15 residues. V was cut by 1 base and J by 6 bases, with 16 bases left in between. Per germline, CDR1 MGHRA and CDR2 YSYEKL. This chain's CDR3 is CASSQGHLDSSEQYF. The CDR3 bases are TGCGCCAGCAGCCAAGGGCATTTGGACAGCTCCGAGCAGTACTTC.

This clone was recorded a few times. The chain links TRBV5-1 to TRBJ1-4; 8 nucleotides match TRBD1. The CDR3 sequence is 15 residues long. The germline V gene has CDR1 SGHRS and CDR2 YFSETQ. The V and J ends lost 0 bases and 7 bases, in that order; junction bases with no gene match: 5. Here the CDR3 reads CASSLDRTGTEKLFF. CDR3 nucleotide sequence: TGCGCCAGCAGCTTGGATAGGACAGGGACTGAAAAACTGTTTTTT. Looking up the rest from reference TRBV5-1 and TRBJ1-4 gives the full variable domain: KAGVTQTPRYLIKTRGQQVTLSCSPISGHRSVSWYQQTPGQGLQFLFEYFSETQRNKGNFPGRFSGRQFSNSRSEMNVSTLELGDSALYLCASSLDRTGTEKLFFGSGTQLSVL.

This clone was observed once. This sequence joins TRBV5-1 and TRBJ2-2; 7 bases align to TRBD2. Per the germline V gene, CDR1 is SGHRS and CDR2 is YFSETQ. Trimming took 4 bases from V and 1 from J; bases not matched to a gene: 1. This CDR3 contains 14 residues. This CDR3 reads CASSGGRNTGELFF. The CDR3 DNA is TGCGCCAGCAGCGGCGGGAGGAACACCGGGGAGCTGTTTTTT.

The CDR3 reads CASSLGGGHQPQHF. The CDR3 nucleotides are TGTGCCAGCAGCTTAGGGGGCGGCCATCAGCCCCAGCATTTT. This chain connects TRBV7-2 to TRBJ1-5, with D possibly being TRBD1 (5 bases). Trimming left V 1 base short and J 5 bases short, with 9 bases between. The CDR3 covers 14 residues. From germline, CDR1 is SGHTA and CDR2 FQGNSA.

V and J are TRBV25-1 and TRBJ2-6; tentatively, D is TRBD2 (6 bases). The CDR3 extends over 15 amino acids. The germline CDR1 and CDR2 sequences are MGHDK and SYGVNS. The ends were cut back, 8 bases at V and 1 base at J, with 12 bases in the middle. The CDR3 loop is CASVARGSGANVLTF. The CDR3 coding sequence is TGTGCCAGCGTCGCTCGGGGGTCTGGGGCCAACGTCCTGACTTTC.

The chain couples TRBV7-9 to TRBJ2-5; D gene uncertain. Germline V gives CDR1 SEHNR, CDR2 FQNEAQ (reference sequence). This CDR3 contains 13 residues. The germline V and J ends were trimmed by 3 bases and 5 bases, with 10 bases remaining between them. CDR3 DNA sequence: TGTGCCAGCAGCTTCGGTCTAGATGAGACCCAGTACTTC. It is translated as CASSFGLDETQYF. Full variable domain (rest looked up from reference TRBV7-9 and TRBJ2-5): DTGVSQNPRHKITKRGQNVTFRCDPISEHNRLYWYRQTLGQGPEFLTYFQNEAQLEKSRLLSDRFSAERPKGSFSTLEIQRTEQGDSAMYLCASSFGLDETQYFGPGTRLLVL.

The chain has TRBV30 and TRBJ2-6; D might be TRBD1 (5 bases). Trimming took off 5 bases at V and 1 base at J, with 12 bases between the two ends. The CDR3 is 15 amino acids. In germline, CDR1 is GTSNPN, CDR2 SVGIG (reference sequence). The CDR3 coding sequence is TGTGCCTGGCAAACGCCAGGGTCTGGGGCCAACGTCCTGACTTTC. This translates into CAWQTPGSGANVLTF.

This clone has a single count. V is TRBV21-1 and J is TRBJ2-1; the table assigns TRBD2, which was not confirmed against the DNA. TRBV21-1 is tagged as a pseudogene. This CDR3 has 15 residues. CDR3 region: CASSGTSGAYNEQFF. CDR3 nucleotides: TGTGCCAGCAGCGGGACTAGCGGGGCTTACAATGAGCAGTTCTTC.

On this clone: The germline gene is not matched at one end of the junction; a read error may be the cause. The chain couples TRBV5-4 to TRBJ1-4, with TRBD1 identical over 10 bases. This CDR3 has 16 residues. The germline CDR1 and CDR2 sequences are SGHNT and YYREEE (reference sequence). The CDR3 is CASRRGGTGVNEKLFF. The CDR3 coding sequence is TGTGCCAGCAGGAGAGGGGGGACAGGGGTAAATGAAAAGCTGTTTTTT. The full variable domain, rest sourced from reference TRBV5-4 and TRBJ1-4, is ETGVTQSPTHLIKTRGQQVTLRCSSQSGHNTVSWYQQALGQGPQFIFQYYREEENGRGNFPPRFSGLQFPNYSSELNVNALELDDSALYLCASRRGGTGVNEKLFFGSGTQLSVL.

The chain has TRBV4-2 and TRBJ2-1, with 12 bases that match TRBD2. The V gene end was trimmed by 0 bases and the J gene end by 9 bases; junction bases not matched to a gene: 6. Per germline, CDR1 LGHNA and CDR2 YNFKEQ. The CDR3 consists of 16 residues. The CDR3 sequence is CASSQDVTSGRIEQFF. The CDR3 DNA is TGTGCCAGCAGCCAAGATGTAACTAGCGGGAGGATTGAGCAGTTCTTC.

This rearrangement joins TRBV7-8 to TRBJ1-5; the match to TRBD1 covers 8 bases. Germline-derived CDR1 and CDR2 are SGHVS and FQNEAQ. Germline trimming cut 5 bases from V and 2 bases from J; bases unmatched to any gene: 8. CDR3 length: 16 amino acids. In DNA, the CDR3 is TGTGCCAGCAGCCTACGGGACAGGAGGGGCAATCAGCCCCAGCATTTT. Its protein product is CASSLRDRRGNQPQHF.

The chain is built from TRBV11-2 and TRBJ2-7, with a tentative D call TRBD1 (6 bases). The CDR3 length is 15 residues. Trimming removed 0 bases from V and 5 bases from J, with 14 bases in between. In germline, CDR1 is SGHAT, CDR2 FQNNGV. The CDR3 DNA reads TGTGCCAGCAGCTTAGATCGTACAGGGTTCGACGAGCAGTACTTC. It encodes CASSLDRTGFDEQYF.

The V and J genes are TRBV30 and TRBJ1-1, with D possibly TRBD1 on 5 matching bases. CDR1 GTSNPN and CDR2 SVGIG come from the germline V gene (reference sequence). The CDR3 totals 12 residues. V lost 2 bases, J lost 11 bases, and 15 bases lay in between. The CDR3 nucleotides read TGTGCCTGGAGTCCCCGACGGGGGAGGGCTTTCTTT. This codes for CAWSPRRGRAFF.

The chain couples TRBV11-2 to TRBJ1-1; 7 bases match TRBD1. The CDR3 consists of 14 residues. V trimming: 6 bases; J trimming: 4 bases; junction bases outside the gene matches: 8. Germline V gives CDR1 SGHAT, CDR2 FQNNGV. The CDR3: CASRRQGVGTEAFF. The CDR3 DNA sequence: TGTGCCAGCAGACGACAGGGCGTCGGCACTGAAGCTTTCTTT. The variable domain in full, completed from reference TRBV11-2 and TRBJ1-1, reads EAGVAQSPRYKIIEKRQSVAFWCNPISGHATLYWYQQILGQGPKLLIQFQNNGVVDDSQLPKDRFSAERLKGVDSTLKIQPAKLEDSAVYLCASRRQGVGTEAFFGQGTRLTVV.

The gene calls are TRBV10-1 and TRBJ2-7; D unclear. V was shortened by 5 bases and J by 7 bases, with 6 bases between the two germline ends. Germline lookup yields CDR1 WNHNN and CDR2 SYGVQD (reference sequence). CDR3 length equals 10 residues. The CDR3 here is CASSTREQYF. CDR3 DNA: TGCGCCAGCAGTACCAGGGAGCAGTACTTC.

This chain's CDR3 is CASSLAVSINEQYF. The DNA of the CDR3 is TGCGCCAGCAGCTTGGCCGTCAGTATTAACGAGCAGTACTTC. The rearrangement links TRBV5-1 to TRBJ2-7; D remains unclear. This CDR3 has 14 residues. CDR1 SGHRS and CDR2 YFSETQ come from the germline V gene. V shed 0 bases and J shed 5 bases, with 12 bases lying between them.

The chain combines TRBV7-9 with TRBJ2-7; 12 bases align to TRBD1. The CDR3 is 14 residues long. CDR1 and CDR2 (germline): SEHNR, FQNEAQ (reference sequence). J gave up 6 bases and V 3 bases, and 3 bases lay outside the gene matches. The CDR3 DNA follows: TGTGCCAGCAGCTTGGGGACAGGGGGCGGCGAGCAGTACTTC. Translation: CASSLGTGGGEQYF.

The rearrangement uses TRBV30 and TRBJ1-1, with 9 bases that match TRBD1. Germline CDR1 reads GTSNPN; CDR2 reads SVGIG (reference sequence). V dropped 0 bases and J dropped 10; count of bases not matched to a gene: 6. This CDR3 has 13 amino acids. The CDR3 DNA is TGTGCCTGGAGTGTACAGGGGGCGCGGGTAGCTTTCTTT. Translated: CAWSVQGARVAFF. Together with reference TRBV30 and TRBJ1-1, the CDR3 gives the full variable domain: SQTIHQWPATLVQPVGSPLSLECTVEGTSNPNLYWYRQAAGRGLQLLFYSVGIGQISSEVPQNLSASRPQDRQFILSSKKLLLSDSGFYLCAWSVQGARVAFFGQGTRLTVV.

The rearrangement uses TRBV6-6 and TRBJ2-1; maybe TRBD2 (6 bases). Trimming removed 5 bases from V and 1 base from J, with 12 bases in between. The CDR3 loop spans 15 amino acids. Germline assignment: CDR1 MNHNY and CDR2 SVGAGI (reference sequence). The CDR3 sequence is CASSPAGISYNEQFF. The CDR3 region has the DNA TGTGCCAGCAGTCCAGCGGGTATTTCCTACAATGAGCAGTTCTTC.

The V gene is TRBV5-4, the J gene TRBJ1-4, with TRBD1 identical over 9 bases. V gave up 4 bases and J gave up 7 bases; unmatched junction bases: 5. The length of the CDR3 is 14 residues. Germline V gene data show CDR1 as SGHNT and CDR2 as YYREEE (reference sequence). Here the CDR3 reads CASSLDRGGEKLFF. The CDR3 bases are TGTGCCAGCAGCCTGGACAGGGGAGGTGAAAAACTGTTTTTT.

A few counts support this clone. The chain is built from TRBV7-9 and TRBJ2-2, with D possibly matching TRBD2 (6 bases). CDR3 length: 14 residues. Germline V gives CDR1 SEHNR, CDR2 FQNEAQ (reference sequence). Trimming pared 4 bases from V and 4 bases from J, leaving 10 bases between. CDR3 in amino acids: CASSWLGGTGELFF. For the CDR3, the DNA is TGTGCCAGCAGCTGGTTGGGAGGCACCGGGGAGCTGTTTTTT. Full variable domain (outside the CDR3, taken from reference TRBV7-9 and TRBJ2-2): DTGVSQNPRHKITKRGQNVTFRCDPISEHNRLYWYRQTLGQGPEFLTYFQNEAQLEKSRLLSDRFSAERPKGSFSTLEIQRTEQGDSAMYLCASSWLGGTGELFFGEGSRLTVL.